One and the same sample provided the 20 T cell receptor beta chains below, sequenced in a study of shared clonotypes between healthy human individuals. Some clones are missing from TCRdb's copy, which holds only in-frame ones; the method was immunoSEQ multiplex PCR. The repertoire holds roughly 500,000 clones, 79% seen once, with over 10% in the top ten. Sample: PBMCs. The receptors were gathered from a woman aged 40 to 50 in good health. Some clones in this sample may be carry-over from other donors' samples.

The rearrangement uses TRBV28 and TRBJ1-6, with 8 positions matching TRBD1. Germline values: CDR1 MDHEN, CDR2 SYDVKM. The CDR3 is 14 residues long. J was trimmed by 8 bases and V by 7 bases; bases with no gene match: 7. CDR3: CASTPGQVDSPLHF. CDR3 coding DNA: TGTGCCAGCACACCGGGACAGGTAGATTCACCCCTCCACTTT.

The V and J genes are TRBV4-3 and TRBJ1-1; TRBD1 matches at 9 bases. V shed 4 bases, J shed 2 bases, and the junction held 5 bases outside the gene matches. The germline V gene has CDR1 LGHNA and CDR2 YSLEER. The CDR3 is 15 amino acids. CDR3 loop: CASSRLGQGNTEAFF. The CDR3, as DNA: TGCGCCAGCAGCCGGTTGGGACAGGGAAACACTGAAGCTTTCTTT.

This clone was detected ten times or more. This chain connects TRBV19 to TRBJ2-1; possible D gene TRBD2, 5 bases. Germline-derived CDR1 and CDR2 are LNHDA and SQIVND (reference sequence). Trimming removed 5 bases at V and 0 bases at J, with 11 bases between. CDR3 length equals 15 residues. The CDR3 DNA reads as TGTGCCAGTAGTTATTCGGGGAGCTCCTACAATGAGCAGTTCTTC. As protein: CASSYSGSSYNEQFF.

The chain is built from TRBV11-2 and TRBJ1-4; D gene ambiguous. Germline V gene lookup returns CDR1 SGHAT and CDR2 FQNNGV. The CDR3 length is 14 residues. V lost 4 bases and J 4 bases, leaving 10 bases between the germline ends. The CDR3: CASSSGWGNEKLFF. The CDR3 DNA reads TGTGCCAGCAGCTCTGGGTGGGGTAATGAAAAACTGTTTTTT.

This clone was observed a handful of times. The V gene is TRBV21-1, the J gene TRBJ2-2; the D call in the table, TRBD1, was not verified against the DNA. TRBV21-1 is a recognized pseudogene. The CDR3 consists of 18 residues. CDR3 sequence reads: CASRPLWGRVYGTGELFF. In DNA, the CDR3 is TGTGCCAGCAGGCCTCTTTGGGGCAGGGTATATGGCACCGGGGAGCTGTTTTTT.

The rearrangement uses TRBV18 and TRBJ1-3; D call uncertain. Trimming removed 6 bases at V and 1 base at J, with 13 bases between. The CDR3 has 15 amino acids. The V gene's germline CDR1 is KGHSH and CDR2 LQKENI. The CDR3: CASSRSGSSGNTIYF. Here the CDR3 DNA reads TGTGCCAGCTCCCGCTCCGGCTCGTCTGGAAACACCATATATTTT.

As DNA, the CDR3 is TGTGCCAGTAGTACCACGTTGTCAGGAGTCTACGAGCAGTACTTC. It translates to CASSTTLSGVYEQYF. The V gene is TRBV19, the J gene TRBJ2-7; no clear D. The CDR3 contains 15 residues. V lost 4 bases and J 3 bases, leaving 16 bases between the germline ends. Germline V gene lookup returns CDR1 LNHDA and CDR2 SQIVND (reference sequence). Based on the CDR3 plus reference TRBV19 and TRBJ2-7, the full variable domain is DGGITQSPKYLFRKEGQNVTLSCEQNLNHDAMYWYRQDPGQGLRLIYYSQIVNDFQKGDIAEGYSVSREKKESFPLTVTSAQKNPTAFYLCASSTTLSGVYEQYFGPGTRLTVT.

The CDR3 bases are TGTGCCAGCAGTTTGGCTACTAGCGGGAGAGGCACAGATACGCAGTATTTT. Translating it yields CASSLATSGRGTDTQYF. The rearrangement uses TRBV27 and TRBJ2-3; 11 nucleotides agree with TRBD2. Germline CDR1 reads MNHEY; CDR2 reads SMNVEV (reference sequence). V lost 3 bases, J lost 1 base, and 6 bases stayed unmatched. The length of the CDR3 is 17 residues.

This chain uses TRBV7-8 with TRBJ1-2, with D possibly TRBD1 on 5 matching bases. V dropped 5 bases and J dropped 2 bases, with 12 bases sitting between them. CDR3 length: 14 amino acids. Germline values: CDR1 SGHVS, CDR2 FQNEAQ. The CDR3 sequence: CASSPGGMNYGYTF. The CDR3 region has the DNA TGTGCCAGCAGCCCGGGGGGAATGAACTATGGCTACACCTTC.

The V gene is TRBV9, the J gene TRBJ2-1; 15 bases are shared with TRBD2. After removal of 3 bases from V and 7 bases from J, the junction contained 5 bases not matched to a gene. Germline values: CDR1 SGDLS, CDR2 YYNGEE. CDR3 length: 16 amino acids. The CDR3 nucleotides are TGTGCCAGCAGCGGGTTAGGACTAGCGGGAGGGAATGAGCAGTTCTTC. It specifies CASSGLGLAGGNEQFF. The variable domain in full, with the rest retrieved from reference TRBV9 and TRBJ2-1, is DSGVTQTPKHLITATGQRVTLRCSPRSGDLSVYWYQQSLDQGLQFLIQYYNGEERAKGNILERFSAQQFPDLHSELNLSSLELGDSALYFCASSGLGLAGGNEQFFGPGTRLTVL.

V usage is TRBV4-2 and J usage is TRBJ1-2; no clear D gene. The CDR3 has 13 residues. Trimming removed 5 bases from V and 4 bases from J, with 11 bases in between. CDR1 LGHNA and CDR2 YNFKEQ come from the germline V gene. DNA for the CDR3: TGTGCCAGCAGCTTGGTAACCGGCTATGGCTACACCTTC. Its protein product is CASSLVTGYGYTF.

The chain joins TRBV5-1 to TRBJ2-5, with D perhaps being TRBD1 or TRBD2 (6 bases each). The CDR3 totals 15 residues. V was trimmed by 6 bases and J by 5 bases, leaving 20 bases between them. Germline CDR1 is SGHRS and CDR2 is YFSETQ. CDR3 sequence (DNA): TGCGCCAGCACTTGGAATATGGGGGGCGCGGAGACCCAGTACTTC. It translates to CASTWNMGGAETQYF.

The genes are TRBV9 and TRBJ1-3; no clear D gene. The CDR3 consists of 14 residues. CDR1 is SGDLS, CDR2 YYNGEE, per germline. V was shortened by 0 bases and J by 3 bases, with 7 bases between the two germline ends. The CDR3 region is CASSVAGFGNTIYF. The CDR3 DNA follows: TGTGCCAGCAGCGTAGCAGGTTTTGGAAACACCATATATTTT.

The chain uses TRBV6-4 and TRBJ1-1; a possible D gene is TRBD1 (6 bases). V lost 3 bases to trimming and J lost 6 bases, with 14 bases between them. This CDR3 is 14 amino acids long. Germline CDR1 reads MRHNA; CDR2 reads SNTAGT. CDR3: CASSEEAGAPEAFF. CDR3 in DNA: TGTGCCAGCAGTGAGGAGGCAGGGGCACCTGAAGCTTTCTTT.

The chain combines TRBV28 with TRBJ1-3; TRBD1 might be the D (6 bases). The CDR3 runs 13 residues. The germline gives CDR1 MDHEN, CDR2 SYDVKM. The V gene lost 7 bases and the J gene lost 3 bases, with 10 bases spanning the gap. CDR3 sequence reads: CASNQGYGNTIYF. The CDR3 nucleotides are TGTGCCAGCAACCAGGGGTATGGAAACACCATATATTTT.

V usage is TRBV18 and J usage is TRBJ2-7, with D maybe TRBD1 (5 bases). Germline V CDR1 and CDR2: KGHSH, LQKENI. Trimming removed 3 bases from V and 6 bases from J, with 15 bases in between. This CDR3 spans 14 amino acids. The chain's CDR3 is CASSPPTGFFEQYF. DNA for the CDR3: TGTGCCAGCTCACCTCCAACAGGTTTTTTCGAGCAGTACTTC.

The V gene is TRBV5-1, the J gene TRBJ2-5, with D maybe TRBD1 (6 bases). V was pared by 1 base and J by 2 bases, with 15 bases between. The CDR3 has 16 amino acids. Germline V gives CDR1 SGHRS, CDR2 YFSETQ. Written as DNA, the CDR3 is TGCGCCAGCAGCTTGCAGGGGTTACAGGTTCAAGAGACCCAGTACTTC. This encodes CASSLQGLQVQETQYF. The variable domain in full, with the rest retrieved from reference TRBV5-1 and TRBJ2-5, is KAGVTQTPRYLIKTRGQQVTLSCSPISGHRSVSWYQQTPGQGLQFLFEYFSETQRNKGNFPGRFSGRQFSNSRSEMNVSTLELGDSALYLCASSLQGLQVQETQYFGPGTRLLVL.

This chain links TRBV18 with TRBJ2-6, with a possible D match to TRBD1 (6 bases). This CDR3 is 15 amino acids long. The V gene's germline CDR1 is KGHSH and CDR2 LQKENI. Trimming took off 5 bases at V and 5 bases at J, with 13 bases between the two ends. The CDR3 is CASSSAGVRANVLTF. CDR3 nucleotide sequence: TGTGCCAGCTCATCCGCAGGGGTGAGGGCCAACGTCCTGACTTTC. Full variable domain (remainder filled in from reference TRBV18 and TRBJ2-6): NAGVMQNPRHLVRRRGQEARLRCSPMKGHSHVYWYRQLPEEGLKFMVYLQKENIIDESGMPKERFSAEFPKEGPSILRIQQVVRGDSAAYFCASSSAGVRANVLTFGAGSRLTVL.

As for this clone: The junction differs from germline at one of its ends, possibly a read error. In nucleotides, the CDR3 is TGTGCCAGCAGCTTTTTTACAGGAGCGCCGGTTAAATTT. Translated, it gives CASSFFTGAPVKF. The V and J genes are TRBV7-2 and TRBJ1-4, with D perhaps matching TRBD1 (5 bases). Germline V CDR1 and CDR2: SGHTA, FQGNSA. This CDR3 has 13 residues.

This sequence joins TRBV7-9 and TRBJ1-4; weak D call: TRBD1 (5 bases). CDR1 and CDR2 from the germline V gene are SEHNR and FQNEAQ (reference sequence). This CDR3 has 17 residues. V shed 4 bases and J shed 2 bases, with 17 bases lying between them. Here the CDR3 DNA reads TGTGCCAGCAGCTCAGGCACACGGGGGTCCACTAATGAAAAACTGTTTTTT. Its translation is CASSSGTRGSTNEKLFF.